By sample share, the clone carrying this T cell receptor beta chain is medium-sized (0.01 to 0.1%). Its specificity is unknown. The data were obtained in a study of HIV-infected patients and healthy controls. Broader study findings: Compared with untreated HIV+ repertoires, healthy controls showed roughly threefold more distinct CDR3s and higher Shannon diversity. HIV-associated CDR3 frequencies dropped significantly during therapy; CMV-associated ones, mostly rising, changed nonsignificantly.

There are 16 residues in the CDR3. V shed 4 bases and J shed 1 base, with 15 bases lying between them. Germline values: CDR1 MNHEY, CDR2 SVGAGI. All unsorted peripheral T cells were captured because whole blood was used without fractionation. Reverse transcription used around 500 ng RNA and constant-region primers for alpha and beta. Alpha and beta chain libraries were made separately by chain-specific third strand synthesis with multiplexing indices. One primer pair amplified all rearrangements per chain; each cDNA got molecular barcodes. TCRdb independently ran MiXCR on the 5' RACE reads; one entry per CDR3 protein. The data hold roughly 18,000 distinct CDR3 sequences, with about 9.5% observed a single time.

The sample comprised blood. The TCR sequence derives from an adult in good health. The V gene is TRBV6-5, the J gene TRBJ2-3; no reliable D call. The CDR3 nucleotides read TGTGCCAGCAGTTCACCCCCGGGTGGGGGCACAGATACGCAGTATTTT. Amino acids: CASSSPPGGGTDTQYF.